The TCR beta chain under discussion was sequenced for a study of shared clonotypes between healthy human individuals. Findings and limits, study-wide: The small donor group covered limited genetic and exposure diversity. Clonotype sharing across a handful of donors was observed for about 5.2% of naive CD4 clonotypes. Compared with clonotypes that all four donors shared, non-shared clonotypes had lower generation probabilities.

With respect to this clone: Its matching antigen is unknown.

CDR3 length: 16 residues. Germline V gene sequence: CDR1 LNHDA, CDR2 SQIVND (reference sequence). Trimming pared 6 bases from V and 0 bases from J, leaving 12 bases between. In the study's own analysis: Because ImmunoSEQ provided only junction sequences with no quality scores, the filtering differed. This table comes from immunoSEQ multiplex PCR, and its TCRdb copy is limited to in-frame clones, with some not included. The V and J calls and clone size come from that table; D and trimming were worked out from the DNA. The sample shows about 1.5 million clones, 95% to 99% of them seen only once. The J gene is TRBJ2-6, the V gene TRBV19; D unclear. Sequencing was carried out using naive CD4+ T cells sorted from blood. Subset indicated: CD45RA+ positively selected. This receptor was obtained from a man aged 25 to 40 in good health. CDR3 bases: TGTGCCAGTAGCCCGTTTAGAGGCTCTGGGGCCAACGTCCTGACTTTC. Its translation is CASSPFRGSGANVLTF.